Reported below is one T cell receptor beta chain. One base away lies a much larger clone, so this may be a sequencing read error. The sample is drawn from a study of T cell repertoires in cytomegalovirus infection. CDR1 is SGHTA and CDR2 is FQGNSA in the germline V gene. The germline V and J ends were trimmed by 4 bases and 9 bases, with 10 bases remaining between them. The CDR3 spans 12 residues. In TCRdb, the reads were re-called with MiXCR into one record per CDR3 protein. Found here are 170,000 or so distinct CDR3 sequences, approximately 15% of them singletons; the top ten hold 20% to 30%. The sequenced sample was PBMCs. The TCR was taken from a human donor in good health (CMV status not recorded). Some clones in this sample may be carry-over from other donors' samples. This chain uses TRBV7-2 with TRBJ1-5; D ambiguous. The CDR3 DNA is TGTGCCAGCAGCTCAGTCAGCCGGCCCCAGCATTTT. Its protein product is CASSSVSRPQHF. The complete variable domain, with remaining parts taken from reference TRBV7-2 and TRBJ1-5, reads GAGVSQSPSNKVTEKGKDVELRCDPISGHTALYWYRQSLGQGLEFLIYFQGNSAPDKSGLPSDRFSAERTGGSVSTLTIQRTQQEDSAVYLCASSSVSRPQHFGDGTRLSIL.